The clone carrying this TCR beta chain was picked up a small number of times. One entry per CDR3 protein results from TCRdb running MiXCR on the 5' RACE reads. The sample has about 340,000 distinct CDR3 sequences, 20% to 25% seen once. This record comes from a study of T-cell memory formation after mild COVID-19. The length of the CDR3 is 17 residues. Germline V gene data show CDR1 as SEHNR and CDR2 as FQNEAQ (reference sequence). J gave up 7 bases and V 2 bases, and 14 bases lay outside the gene matches. This chain uses TRBV7-9 with TRBJ2-1; 7 bases map to TRBD2. The receptor was derived from an adult woman who had mild COVID-19 (a few samples of this study predate the infection). Cell type and time point are not known. Material for sequencing was PBMCs or a T cell subset sorted from them (not recorded which). The CDR3 bases are TGTGCCAGCAGCTTAATTCCGGGGGAGGGCCGTGGGAATGAGCAGTTCTTC. Protein sequence: CASSLIPGEGRGNEQFF.